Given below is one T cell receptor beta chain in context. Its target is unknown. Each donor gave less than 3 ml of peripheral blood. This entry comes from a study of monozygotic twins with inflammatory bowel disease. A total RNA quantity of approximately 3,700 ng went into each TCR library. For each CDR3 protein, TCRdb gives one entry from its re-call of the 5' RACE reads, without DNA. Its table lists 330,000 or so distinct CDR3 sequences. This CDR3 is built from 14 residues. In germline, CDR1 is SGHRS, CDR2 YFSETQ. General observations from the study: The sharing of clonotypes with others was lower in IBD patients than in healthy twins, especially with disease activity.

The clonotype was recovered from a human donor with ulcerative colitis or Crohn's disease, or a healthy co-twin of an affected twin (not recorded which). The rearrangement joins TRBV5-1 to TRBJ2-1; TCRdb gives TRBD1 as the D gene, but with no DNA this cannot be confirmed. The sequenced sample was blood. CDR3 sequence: CASSLFGGSNEQFF. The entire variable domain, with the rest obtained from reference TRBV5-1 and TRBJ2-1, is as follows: KAGVTQTPRYLIKTRGQQVTLSCSPISGHRSVSWYQQTPGQGLQFLFEYFSETQRNKGNFPGRFSGRQFSNSRSEMNVSTLELGDSALYLCASSLFGGSNEQFFGPGTRLTVL.